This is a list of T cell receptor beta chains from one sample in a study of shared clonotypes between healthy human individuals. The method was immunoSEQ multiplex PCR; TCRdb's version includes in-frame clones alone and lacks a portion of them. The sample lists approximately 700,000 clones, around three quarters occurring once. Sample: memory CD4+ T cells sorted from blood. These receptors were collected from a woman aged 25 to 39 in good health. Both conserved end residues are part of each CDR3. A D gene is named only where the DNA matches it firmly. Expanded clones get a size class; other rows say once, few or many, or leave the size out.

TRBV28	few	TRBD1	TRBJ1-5	TGTGCCAGCAGTACAACAGGGGGCAGCAATCAGCCCCAGCATTTT	CASSTTGGSNQPQHF
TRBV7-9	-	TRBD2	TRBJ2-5	TGTGCCAGCAGCTTAGCCCTATTTCGGCGGGAGGGCCCCGGGGGGACCCAGTACTTC	CASSLALFRREGPGGTQYF
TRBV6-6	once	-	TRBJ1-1	TGTGCCAGCAGCCTCCGGGGGGGAGGCACCACTGAAGCTTTCTTT	CASSLRGGGTTEAFF
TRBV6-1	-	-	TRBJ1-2	TGTGCCATCTACGGCCTCGTCAGGGGCTACACCTTC	CAIYGLVRGYTF
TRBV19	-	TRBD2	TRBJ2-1	TGTGCCAGTAGTATAGGCCCTCGGGGAGCGGGAGCCTACAATGAGCAGTTCTTC	CASSIGPRGAGAYNEQFF
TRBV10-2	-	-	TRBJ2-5	TGCGCCAGCAGCCCGTCGGCAGAGACCCAGTACTTC	CASSPSAETQYF
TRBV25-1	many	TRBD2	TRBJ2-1	TGTGCCAGCAGTGATACGACTAGCGGGGACTCCTACAATGAGCAGTTCTTC	CASSDTTSGDSYNEQFF
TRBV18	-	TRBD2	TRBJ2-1	TGTGCCAGCTCACCGGCTAGCGGGAGGTACAATGAGCAGTTCTTC	CASSPASGRYNEQFF
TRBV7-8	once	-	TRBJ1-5	TGTGCCAGCAGCTCTGGGGACGGGAGCAATCAGCCCCAGCATTTT	CASSSGDGSNQPQHF
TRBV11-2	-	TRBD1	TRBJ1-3	TGTGCCAGCAGCCCGAGACAGGGGAGTGGAAACACCATATATTTT	CASSPRQGSGNTIYF
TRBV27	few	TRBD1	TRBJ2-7	TGTGCCAGCAGTTTGATTAGGACAGGGCCCTACGAGCAGTACTTC	CASSLIRTGPYEQYF
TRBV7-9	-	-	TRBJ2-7	TGTGCCAGCAGCTTGGACAGCAAGCAGTACTTC	CASSLDSKQYF
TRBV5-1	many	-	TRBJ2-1	TGCGCCAGCAGCTCCCACGCCGGGATGCAGAGCTCCTACAATGAGCAGTTCTTC	CASSSHAGMQSSYNEQFF
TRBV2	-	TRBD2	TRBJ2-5	TGTGCCAGCAACCCTTGGACTAGCAGACAAGAGACCCAGTACTTC	CASNPWTSRQETQYF
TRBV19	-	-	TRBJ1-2	TGTGCCAGTACAGGGGATGCCTATGGCTACACCTTC	CASTGDAYGYTF
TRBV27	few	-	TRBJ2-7	TGTGCCAGCAGTAAGGGGACGGTTCCCTACGAGCAGTACTTC	CASSKGTVPYEQYF
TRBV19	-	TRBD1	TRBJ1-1	TGTGCCAGTAGTTCCAGGACAGGTGAAGCTTTCTTT	CASSSRTGEAFF
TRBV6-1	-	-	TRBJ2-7	TGTGCCAGCAGTGAACAGGTTTGGGTCTCTTTCTACGAGCAGTACTTC	CASSEQVWVSFYEQYF
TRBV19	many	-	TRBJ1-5	TGTGCCAGTAGGACCAGGGGTGATGGGCTTTATGGCAATCAGCCCCAGCATTTT	CASRTRGDGLYGNQPQHF
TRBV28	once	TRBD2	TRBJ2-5	TGTGCCAGCTCCCTCTTAGGGCGGGAGGGGCAAGAGACCCAGTACTTC	CASSLLGREGQETQYF
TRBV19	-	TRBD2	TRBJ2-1	TGTGCCAGTAGTATAACCGGGACTAGCGGGATTGGTGAGCAGTTCTTC	CASSITGTSGIGEQFF
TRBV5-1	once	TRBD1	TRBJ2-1	TGCGCCAGCAGCATCCACAGGGGAGAGGGACAGTTCTTC	CASSIHRGEGQFF
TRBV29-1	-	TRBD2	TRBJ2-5	TGCAGCGTCCCTACCCGTTCTCGACTAGCGGGAGAGGGGGAGACCCAGTACTTC	CSVPTRSRLAGEGETQYF
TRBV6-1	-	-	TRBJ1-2	TGTGCCAGCAGCGTTGACAGCCTCTATGGCTACACCTTC	CASSVDSLYGYTF
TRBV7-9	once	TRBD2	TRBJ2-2	TGTGCCAGCAGCTTATTGGCGGGAGCGGCCGGGGAGCTGTTTTTT	CASSLLAGAAGELFF
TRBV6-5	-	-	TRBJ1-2	TGTGCCATCAGTGGGGGGGACTATGGCTACACCTTC	CAISGGDYGYTF
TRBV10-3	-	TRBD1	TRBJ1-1	TGTGCCATCAGCGGACAGGGGTTGAACACTGAAGCTTTCTTT	CAISGQGLNTEAFF
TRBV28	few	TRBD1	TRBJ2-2	TGTGCCAGCAGCTCGGGACAGTTCGCGAACACCGGGGAGCTGTTTTTT	CASSSGQFANTGELFF
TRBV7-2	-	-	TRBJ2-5	TGTGCCAGCAGCTTAGCCGAGAGTCAAGAGACCCAGTACTTC	CASSLAESQETQYF
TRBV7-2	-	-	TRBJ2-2	TGTGCCAGCAGCCCCTGGGGGGCCGGGGAGCTGTTTTTT	CASSPWGAGELFF
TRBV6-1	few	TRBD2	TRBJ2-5	TGTGCCATTGGCCTGCGGGAGCTCGGAGAGACCCAGTACTTC	CAIGLRELGETQYF
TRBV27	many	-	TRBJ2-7	TGTGCCAGCAGTTTGTATTACTCCCACTACGAGCAGTACTTC	CASSLYYSHYEQYF
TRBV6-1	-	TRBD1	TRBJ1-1	TGTGCCAGCAGTGACAGGGGGGATCGGACTGAAGCTTTCTTT	CASSDRGDRTEAFF
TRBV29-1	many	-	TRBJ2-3	TGCAGCGTCGTCTACCGGGACTCTAACTTCGCAGATACGCAGTATTTT	CSVVYRDSNFADTQYF
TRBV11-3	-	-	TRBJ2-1	TGTGCCAGCTCGGACGGCGCCTACAATGAGCAGTTCTTC	CASSDGAYNEQFF
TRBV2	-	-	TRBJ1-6	TGTGCCAGCAGTGGATGGGGGAACTATAATTCACCCCTCCACTTT	CASSGWGNYNSPLHF
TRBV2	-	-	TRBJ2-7	TGTGCCAGCAAACTAGGACAGAGCTCCTACGAGCAGTACTTC	CASKLGQSSYEQYF
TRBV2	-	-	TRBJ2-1	TGTGCCAGCAGTGAATGGTCCATCACGAATGAGCAGTTCTTC	CASSEWSITNEQFF
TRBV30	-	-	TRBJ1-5	TGTGCCTGGAGTAGAGCGGGGGGTCAGCCCCAGCATTTT	CAWSRAGGQPQHF
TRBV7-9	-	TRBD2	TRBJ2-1	TGTGCCAGCAGCGCCTCACTAGCGGGGGGCTCCTACAATGAGCAGTTCTTC	CASSASLAGGSYNEQFF
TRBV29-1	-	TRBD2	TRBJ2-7	TGCAGCGTTGAGGGCGCCGCTAGCGGGAGCTTGTACGAGCAGTACTTC	CSVEGAASGSLYEQYF
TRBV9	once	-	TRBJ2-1	TGTGCCAGCAGCGTCCTAGGACTGCCTTACAATGAGCAGTTCTTC	CASSVLGLPYNEQFF
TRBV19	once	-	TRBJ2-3	TGTGCCAGTAGTCCAAGACACACAGATACGCAGTATTTT	CASSPRHTDTQYF
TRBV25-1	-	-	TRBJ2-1	TGTGCCAGCAGTTGGGGTAGTGAGCAGTTCTTC	CASSWGSEQFF
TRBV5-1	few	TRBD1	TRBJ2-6	TGCGCCAGCACCCCAGGGGGCCTTTCTGGGGCCAACGTCCTGACTTTC	CASTPGGLSGANVLTF
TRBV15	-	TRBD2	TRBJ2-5	TGTGCCACCAGCAGAGTACTAGCGGGGGGACAAGAGACCCAGTACTTC	CATSRVLAGGQETQYF
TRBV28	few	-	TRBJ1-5	TGTGCCAGCGGCAGCAATCAGCCCCAGCATTTT	CASGSNQPQHF
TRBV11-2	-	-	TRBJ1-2	TGTGCCAGCAGCTCGGAGGGTCTCGTTGGCTACACCTTC	CASSSEGLVGYTF
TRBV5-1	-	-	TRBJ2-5	TGCGCCAGCCACAGCGGATTGAAGGAGACCCAGTACTTC	CASHSGLKETQYF
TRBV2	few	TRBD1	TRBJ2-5	TGTGCCAGCATGAAACAGGGGGCGCTTGAGACCCAGTACTTC	CASMKQGALETQYF
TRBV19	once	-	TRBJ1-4	TGTGCCAGTAGTGCACAGAGTGCAACTAATGAAAAACTGTTTTTT	CASSAQSATNEKLFF
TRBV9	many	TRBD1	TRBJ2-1	TGTGCCAGCAGCCAATCGACAGGGGAGTTCAATGAGCAGTTCTTC	CASSQSTGEFNEQFF
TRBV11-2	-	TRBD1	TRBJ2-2	TGTGCCAGCAGCCCACGGGACAGCAATATCCGGGAGCTGTTTTTT	CASSPRDSNIRELFF
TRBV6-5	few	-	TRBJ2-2	TGTGCCAGCAGTTATTTGGCCCGGAACACCGGGGAGCTGTTTTTT	CASSYLARNTGELFF
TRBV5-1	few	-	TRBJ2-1	TGCGCCAGCACAAACGGACATGAGGGATACAATGAGCAGTTCTTC	CASTNGHEGYNEQFF